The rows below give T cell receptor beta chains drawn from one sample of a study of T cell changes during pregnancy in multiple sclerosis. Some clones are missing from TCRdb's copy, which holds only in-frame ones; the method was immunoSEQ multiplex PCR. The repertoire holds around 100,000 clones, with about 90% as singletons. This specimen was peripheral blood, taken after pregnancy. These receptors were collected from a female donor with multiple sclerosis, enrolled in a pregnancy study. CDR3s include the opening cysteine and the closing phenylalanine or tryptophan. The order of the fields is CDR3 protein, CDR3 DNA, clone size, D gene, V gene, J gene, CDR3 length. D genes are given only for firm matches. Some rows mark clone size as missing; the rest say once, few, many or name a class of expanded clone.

CDR3aa: CSGAWRGRSYIQYF
CDR3nt: TGCAGCGGCGCTTGGCGGGGGCGGTCGTACATTCAGTACTTC
abundance: once
d_gene: -
v_gene: TRBV29-1
j_gene: TRBJ2-4
len: 14

CDR3aa: CASSYSGGGEKLFF
CDR3nt: TGTGCCAGCAGTTACAGCGGCGGGGGGGAAAAACTGTTTTTT
abundance: -
d_gene: -
v_gene: TRBV6-5
j_gene: TRBJ1-4
len: 14

CDR3aa: CASSYTSISHEQYF
CDR3nt: TGTGCCAGCAGTTACACTAGCATTTCCCACGAGCAGTACTTC
abundance: -
d_gene: -
v_gene: TRBV6-5
j_gene: TRBJ2-7
len: 14

CDR3aa: CASSPLSFGGVNEKLFF
CDR3nt: TGTGCCAGCTCACCTCTCTCATTTGGGGGCGTGAATGAAAAACTGTTTTTT
abundance: -
d_gene: -
v_gene: TRBV18
j_gene: TRBJ1-4
len: 17

CDR3aa: CASAAGTGLNQPQHF
CDR3nt: TGTGCCAGTGCAGCTGGGACAGGCCTCAATCAGCCCCAGCATTTT
abundance: once
d_gene: TRBD1
v_gene: TRBV9
j_gene: TRBJ1-5
len: 15

CDR3aa: CASSLALAGGNEQFF
CDR3nt: TGCGCCAGCAGCTTGGCCCTAGCGGGAGGGAATGAGCAGTTCTTC
abundance: -
d_gene: TRBD2
v_gene: TRBV5-1
j_gene: TRBJ2-1
len: 15

CDR3aa: CASSRGGTITDTQYF
CDR3nt: TGTGCCAGCAGCCGCGGCGGGACGATCACAGATACGCAGTATTTT
abundance: -
d_gene: -
v_gene: TRBV14
j_gene: TRBJ2-3
len: 15

CDR3aa: CASSPIQGFEQYF
CDR3nt: TGTGCCAGCTCACCAATCCAGGGGTTCGAGCAGTACTTC
abundance: -
d_gene: -
v_gene: TRBV18
j_gene: TRBJ2-7
len: 13

CDR3aa: CASSGRDRDNEQFF
CDR3nt: TGTGCCAGCAGTGGTAGGGACAGAGACAATGAGCAGTTCTTC
abundance: -
d_gene: TRBD1
v_gene: TRBV25-1
j_gene: TRBJ2-1
len: 14

CDR3aa: CASSLGPRSSYEQYF
CDR3nt: TGTGCCAGCAGCTTAGGGCCAAGGAGCTCCTACGAGCAGTACTTC
abundance: -
d_gene: -
v_gene: TRBV11-2
j_gene: TRBJ2-7
len: 15